The 5 T cell receptor beta chains below come from one sample, sequenced in a study of shared clonotypes between healthy human individuals. Sequencing was performed with immunoSEQ multiplex PCR; in TCRdb, only in-frame clones are kept and a portion is missing. The profile shows some 580,000 clones, 97% of them singletons. The sample comprised naive CD4+ T cells sorted from blood. Subset meaning: CD45RA+ positively selected. Receptor source: a woman in her twenties or thirties in good health.

This sequence joins TRBV19 and TRBJ2-6; no clear D. V lost 7 bases, J lost 0 bases, and 13 bases lay in between. The CDR3 runs to 16 residues. Per the germline V gene, CDR1 is LNHDA and CDR2 is SQIVND (reference sequence). The CDR3, as DNA: TGTGCCAGTAAGGAACAGACCGACTCTGGGGCCAACGTCCTGACTTTC. As protein: CASKEQTDSGANVLTF.

This clone showed up just once. The V gene is TRBV6-6, the J gene TRBJ1-5, with D hard to call. This CDR3 region has 12 residues. Trimming took 5 bases from V and 7 from J, leaving 9 bases between them. Germline V gene lookup returns CDR1 MNHNY and CDR2 SVGAGI (reference sequence). CDR3 nucleotide sequence: TGTGCCAGCAGTGGAGTTGGACAGCCCCAGCATTTT. Its protein is CASSGVGQPQHF.

The CDR3 sequence is CASSSRDSNTGELFF. CDR3 sequence (DNA): TGTGCCAGCTCATCCCGGGACAGTAACACCGGGGAGCTGTTTTTT. The chain recombines TRBV18 with TRBJ2-2, with 7 bases lining up with TRBD1. This CDR3 spans 15 amino acids. The germline gives CDR1 KGHSH, CDR2 LQKENI. J was trimmed by 2 bases and V by 5 bases; bases with no gene match: 5.

The chain carries TRBV18 and TRBJ2-7, with D maybe TRBD2 (6 bases). The CDR3 is made up of 14 amino acids. Trimming removed 1 base from V and 7 bases from J, with 14 bases in between. Looked up from germline, CDR1 is KGHSH and CDR2 is LQKENI. DNA of the CDR3: TGTGCCAGCTCACCACAGACGGGAGCGGAGGAGCAGTACTTC. Protein: CASSPQTGAEEQYF.

The rearrangement joins TRBV27 to TRBJ2-1; either TRBD1 or TRBD2 may supply D (5 bases each). The length of the CDR3 is 14 residues. Trimming pared 5 bases from V and 5 bases from J, leaving 13 bases between. Germline V gene sequence: CDR1 MNHEY, CDR2 SMNVEV (reference sequence). The CDR3 sequence is CASSREGTHNEQFF. DNA for the CDR3: TGTGCCAGCAGTAGGGAAGGGACCCACAATGAGCAGTTCTTC.